This entry is about one T cell receptor beta chain. V shed 4 bases, J shed 5 bases, and the junction held 5 bases outside the gene matches. CDR1 is MGHRA and CDR2 is YSYEKL in the germline V gene. This CDR3 contains 15 residues. The data stem from a study of T cell changes during pregnancy in multiple sclerosis. Clones were sequenced by immunoSEQ multiplex PCR, and TCRdb holds only the in-frame ones, with some missing. Among more than 50,000 clones listed, about 91% were seen once. The TCR sequence derives from a female donor in good health, enrolled as a control in a pregnancy study. The chain uses TRBV4-1 and TRBJ2-5; 12 bases are a match to TRBD1. Source: peripheral blood, taken after pregnancy. The chain's CDR3 is CASSPRDRGLETQYF. CDR3 sequence (DNA): TGCGCCAGCAGCCCGCGGGACAGGGGGCTTGAGACCCAGTACTTC.